This T cell receptor (beta chain) was observed in a study of molecular identifiers for immune sequencing clone quantification (dated by TCRdb to the late 2010s). Some background on the complete study: In a replicate experiment, RNA from about 21,000 or 97,000 naive CD8 T cells was split into five aliquots, four of which were sequenced. CD8 T cells were used in a methods study to benchmark molecular-identifier clustering-based TCR repertoire sequencing (MIDCIRS) and TCR RNA copy counting. Study-wide conclusions, independent of this receptor: In CMV-specific effector cells, clones with more than 20 RNA copies accounted for over 97% of molecules, whereas in naive cells such clones accounted for under 1%. Without barcode sub-clustering, chimeric consensus sequences inflated TCR diversity; chimeras reached as high as 47%. Highly expanded clone sizes could be underestimated because identical TCR molecules may share a barcode. Spiked-in Jurkat TCR RNA equal to a single cell's worth was reported to be detectable even within 1,200,000 naive CD8 T cells. The naive libraries included spiked-in Jurkat TCR RNA (approximately ten copies' worth), and this RNA is not part of the donor repertoire. Modeling gave about 3.2 recovered TCR RNA copies per cell versus roughly 10 by digital PCR, implying approximately 30% capture efficiency.

Libraries of naive CD8 T cells were built from approximately 20,000 to 1,000,000 sorted cells, with 10%, 30% or 50% of the purified RNA used. On a BD FACSAria II, naive CD8 T cells were FACS-sorted as CD8+CD4-CCR7+CD45RA+ and collected into RLT Plus buffer. Detection sensitivity was tested by spiking Jurkat RNA equal to roughly 9 TCR copies' worth into samples containing about 20,000-1,100,000 naive CD8 T cells. Enrichment of CD8 T cells was performed with RosetteSep CD8+ T Cell Enrichment Cocktail and Ficoll-Paque, after which ACK red cell lysis was carried out. Only a few counts were recorded for this clonotype. The specificity of this receptor is unknown. No base qualities exist here, and no much larger clone lies one base off it. The library relied on PCR. Sequencing took place on an Illumina HiSeq 4000. Preparation of bulk TCR libraries followed a previously described approach, with the TCR primers listed in Table S5. The Qiagen AllPrep DNA/RNA kit was used to purify total RNA. Before analysis, reads from multiple sequencing runs of the same library were pooled. For the original study's pipeline: Reads were retained only if their TCR constant sequence matched exactly, and those retained reads were trimmed to 150 nt and grouped according to their 12-nt molecular barcodes. Within each barcode group, reads were sub-clustered at a 15% Levenshtein threshold, and quality-weighted consensus sequences were built per RNA molecule. Non-functional sequences were discarded, and so were lower-count sequences lying one edit away from another sequence. On the basis of fitting two negative binomial distributions, barcode sub-clusters with fewer than 20% of the maximum read count were discarded. TCRdb's own reprocessing of the public reads used fastp at Q25 and MiXCR and kept productive beta chains. Each entry merges the rows of one CDR3 protein and shows their most common DNA and genes. TCRdb's processing, not the study's, gives the V and J calls here. The sample records under 650,000 distinct CDR3 sequences, about 20% of which are singletons. The leading ten clones occupy under 0.95% of the sample.

The sample comprised naive CD8+ T cells from blood, with Jurkat cell RNA spiked in. The cell subset or site label, read with the paper, signifies: FACS-sorted CD8+CD4-CCR7+CD45RA+ naive T cells. The TCR originated in a human donor in good health. Some libraries in this study had Jurkat cell RNA spiked in.

CDR3 sequence: CASSLGPSGAFF. DNA sequence: TGTGCCAGCAGCTTAGGCCCCTCCGGAGCTTTCTTT. The chain uses TRBV11-3 and TRBJ1-1, with no reliable assignment of the D segment. Via the germline V gene, CDR1 is SGHNT and CDR2 YENEEA. From its cysteine to its phenylalanine, the CDR3 spans 12 amino acids. Left in the record is the CDR3 DNA by itself, 36 bases read in frame from the first base. A distance of 10 bases separates the germline ends of V and J, which lose 1 base and 10 bases respectively.